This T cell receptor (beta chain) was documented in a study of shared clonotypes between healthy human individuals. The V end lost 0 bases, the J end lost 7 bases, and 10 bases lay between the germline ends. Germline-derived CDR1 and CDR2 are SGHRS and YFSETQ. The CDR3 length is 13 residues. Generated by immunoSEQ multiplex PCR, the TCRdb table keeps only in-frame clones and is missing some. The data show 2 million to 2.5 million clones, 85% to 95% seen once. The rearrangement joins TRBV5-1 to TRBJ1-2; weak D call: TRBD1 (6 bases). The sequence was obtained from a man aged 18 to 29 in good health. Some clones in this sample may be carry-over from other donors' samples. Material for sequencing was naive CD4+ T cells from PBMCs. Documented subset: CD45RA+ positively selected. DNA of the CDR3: TGCGCCAGCAGCTTGGAGGGGGAGGTTGGCTACACCTTC. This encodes CASSLEGEVGYTF.